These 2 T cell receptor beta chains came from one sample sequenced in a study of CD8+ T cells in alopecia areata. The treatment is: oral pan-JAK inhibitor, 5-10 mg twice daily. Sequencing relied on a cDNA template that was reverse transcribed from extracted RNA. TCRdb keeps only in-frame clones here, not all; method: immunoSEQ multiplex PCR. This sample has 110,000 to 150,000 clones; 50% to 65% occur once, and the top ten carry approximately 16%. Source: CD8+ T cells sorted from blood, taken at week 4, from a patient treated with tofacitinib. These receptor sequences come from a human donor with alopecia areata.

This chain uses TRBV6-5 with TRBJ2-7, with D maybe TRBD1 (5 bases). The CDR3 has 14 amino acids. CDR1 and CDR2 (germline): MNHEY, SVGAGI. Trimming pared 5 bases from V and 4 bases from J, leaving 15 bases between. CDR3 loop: CASSTLETAYEQYF. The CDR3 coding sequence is TGTGCCAGCAGTACGTTAGAGACAGCTTACGAGCAGTACTTC.

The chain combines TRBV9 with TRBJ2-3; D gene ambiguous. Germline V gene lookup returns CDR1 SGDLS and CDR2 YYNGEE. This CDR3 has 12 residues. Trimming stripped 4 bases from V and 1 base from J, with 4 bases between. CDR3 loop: CASSPGTDTQYF. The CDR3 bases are TGTGCCAGCAGCCCGGGCACAGATACGCAGTATTTT.